The 2 T cell receptor beta chains given below trace back to one sample, sequenced in a study of OX40 agonist ivuxolimab in advanced cancers. Assay used: immunoSEQ multiplex PCR; TCRdb lists only in-frame clones, some missing. The sample has around 85,000 clones, roughly nine tenths seen once. Source: CD4+ or CD8+ T cells sorted from blood, taken in a trial of the OX40 agonist ivuxolimab. Source of these receptors: an adult with an advanced solid tumor such as melanoma, head and neck, liver or kidney cancer.

The chain joins TRBV7-6 to TRBJ2-3, with 11 bases matching TRBD2. The CDR3 has 16 amino acids. The junction had 6 bases not matched to a gene; V was cut back by 5 bases and J by 2 bases. Germline lookup yields CDR1 SGHVS and CDR2 FNYEAQ. CDR3 DNA sequence: TGTGCCAGCAGCGCCCGACTAGCGGGGATCACAGATACGCAGTATTTT. This translates into CASSARLAGITDTQYF.

The V gene is TRBV7-6, the J gene TRBJ2-7, with 10 bases lining up with TRBD2. This CDR3 has 15 residues. With 1 base clipped from V and 6 bases from J, the junction kept 6 bases outside the gene matches. Looked up from germline, CDR1 is SGHVS and CDR2 is FNYEAQ. This chain's CDR3 is CASSLGSSGSLEQYF. CDR3 DNA: TGTGCCAGCAGCTTAGGGTCTAGCGGGAGCCTCGAGCAGTACTTC.